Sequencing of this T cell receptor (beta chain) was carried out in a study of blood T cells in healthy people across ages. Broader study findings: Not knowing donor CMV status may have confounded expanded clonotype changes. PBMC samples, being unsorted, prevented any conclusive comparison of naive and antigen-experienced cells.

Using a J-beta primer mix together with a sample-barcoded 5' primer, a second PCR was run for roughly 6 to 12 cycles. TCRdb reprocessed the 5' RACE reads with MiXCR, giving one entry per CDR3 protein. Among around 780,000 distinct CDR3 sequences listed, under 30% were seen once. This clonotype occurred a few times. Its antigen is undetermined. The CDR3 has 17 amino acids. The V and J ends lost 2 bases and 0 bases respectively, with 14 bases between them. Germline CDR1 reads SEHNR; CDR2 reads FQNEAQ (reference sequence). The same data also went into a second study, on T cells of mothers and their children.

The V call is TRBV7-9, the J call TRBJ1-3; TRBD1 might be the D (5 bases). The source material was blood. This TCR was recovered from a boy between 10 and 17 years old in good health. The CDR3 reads CASSLRVGPNSGNTIYF. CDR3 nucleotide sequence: TGTGCCAGCAGCTTACGCGTGGGGCCGAACTCTGGAAACACCATATATTTT.